This record looks at one T cell receptor beta chain sequence and its context. Its antigen is unknown. Base-call qualities are not available, and no considerably larger clone is one nucleotide away. In the paper's terms, the treatment or condition label means: roughly 10-day PBMC culture with coronavirus spike peptide pools or control peptides (ViraFEST assay). The ViraFEST assay, used in the study, expanded antigen-specific T cells with peptide pools and then identified the expanded clonotypes through TCR sequencing. Positive SARS-CoV-2 PCR tests in the convalescent patients dated from March to December 2020, before Alpha, Beta and Delta variants emerged in the United States. About 2 million PBMCs per well were cultured in IMDM with 5% human AB serum and 9 to 10 IU/ml IL-2, plus 10 ug/ml peptide pools. On days 3 and 7, half of the culture medium was replaced with fresh IL-2-containing medium. After ten to eleven days of culture, CD4+ T cells were isolated by negative selection using the EasySep CD4+ T cell isolation kit. PBMCs were separated from whole blood using Ficoll-Paque Plus gradient centrifugation and then either used fresh or cryopreserved at -140C. Each culture condition was generally run in triplicate wells.

The data stem from a study of vaccination and CD4 T cells after COVID-19 (dated by TCRdb to between 2022 and 2023). As for the study more broadly: Convalescent patients had a positive SARS-CoV-2 result on nasal swab PCR, and of these patients, nine had mild disease and one had severe disease. The spike-specific CD4+ TCR repertoire was compared before and after mRNA vaccination in about nine COVID-19 convalescent patients and a handful of infection-naive healthy vaccine recipients. Post-COVID blood samples from convalescent patients were collected a median of around 100 days after diagnosis, with a range of 35 to 161 days. Control cultures received a CEFX viral epitope pool as the positive control, an HIV-1 Nef peptide pool as the negative control, or no peptide. For stimulating the cultures, overlapping spike peptide pools were used, derived from SARS-CoV-2 as well as from the common cold coronaviruses HCoV-NL63, HCoV-OC43 and HCoV-229E. Two doses of either the Pfizer-BioNTech BNT162b2 vaccine (n=8) or the Moderna mRNA-1273 vaccine (n=2) were administered to participants. The convalescent cohort included six males and four females, with two Hispanic individuals, seven Caucasians, two Asians and one multiracial person. Post-vaccine blood samples were obtained a median of about 72 days after the second vaccine dose, with a range of roughly 13 to 250 days. The paper as a whole reports these results and caveats: Among convalescent patients, a median around 83% of the SARS-CoV-2-reactive clones seen after vaccination appeared only after vaccination, which suggests priming specific to the vaccine. The median number of SARS-CoV-2-reactive clonotypes rose from 20 to 25 after infection to around 40 after vaccination, but the change was not significant. Of the vaccine-specific clones found in convalescent patients, nearly all (304 of 307) were mono-reactive for SARS-CoV-2 spike instead of being cross-reactive with common cold coronaviruses. Relatively few convalescent patients were included in the study, and early timepoints after natural infection were not analyzed.

V and J lose 1 base and 0 bases, and a span of 10 bases separates them. Taken from cysteine to phenylalanine, the CDR3 has 15 residues. The only DNA kept is the CDR3, 45 bases in frame from the first base. CDR1 and CDR2, per the germline V gene, are SGHVS and FNYEAQ. The protocol used for the library was PCR. DNA from cultured CD4+ T cells was subjected to TCR sequencing with the Oncomine TCR Beta short-read assay at the Johns Hopkins FTIC core. The QIAamp micro DNA kit was used to extract genomic DNA from the cultured CD4+ T cells. The Oncomine TCR Beta libraries from cultured CD4+ T cells were pooled using unique dual indexes and then sequenced on an Illumina iSeq 100. As for how the authors treated the data: Non-productive sequences were filtered out, and CDR3s that did not start with C, did not end with F or W, or were shorter than 7 amino acids were discarded. Antigen-specific clonotypes were identified with the MANAFEST web application by comparing peptide-stimulated wells with reference and other culture wells. Positive clones required FDR below 0.05, an odds ratio above 5, and productive frequency above 0.1% in at least two of three replicate wells. A clonotype was classed as cross-reactive if the clonotype showed significant expansion both in SARS-CoV-2 spike wells and in at least one common cold coronavirus spike condition. Levenshtein distances (stringdist) and unrooted phylogenetic trees (ape) in R version 3.6.1 were used to assess CDR3 homology. TCRdb redid the processing of the public reads, applying fastp at Q25 and MiXCR, and retained in-frame beta chains. Under each unique CDR3 protein, matching rows form one entry showing the most common genes and DNA. TCRdb's processing, not the authors', yielded these V and J calls. The sample includes about 4,800 distinct CDR3 sequences, with approximately 80% observed a single time. Over 15% of the sample is taken by the ten largest.

The receptor's source is a human donor who had recovered from COVID-19. The rearranged segments are TRBV7-6 and TRBJ2-7; no D gene can be assigned with confidence. Sequenced input: CD4+ T cells from blood, cultured in vitro. CDR3 protein: CASSLGQLSSYEQYF. The DNA reads TGTGCCAGCAGCTTAGGACAACTGAGCTCCTACGAGCAGTACTTC. This CDR3, with the reference TRBV7-6 and TRBJ2-7 proteins standing in past its ends, gives the full variable domain GAGVSQSPRYKVTKRGQDVALRCDPISGHVSLYWYRQALGQGPEFLTYFNYEAQQDKSGLPNDRFSAERPEGSISTLTIQRTEQRDSAMYRCASSLGQLSSYEQYFGPGTRLTVT.